The subject of this entry is one TCR beta chain. Original analysis: Amplification of reference gene primers was used by the study to estimate nucleated cell counts. Profiling relied on immunoSEQ multiplex PCR, and the TCRdb table lists in-frame clones only, not all of them. V, J and clone size are those of that table, while D and trimming were read from the DNA. The sample includes more than 110,000 clones, around 88% of them seen just once. This CDR3 has 17 residues. Germline V gene data show CDR1 as MNHEY and CDR2 as SVGEGT. The V end was cut by 0 bases, the J end by 0 bases, with 12 bases between. This sample stems from a study of blood T cell repertoires in COVID-19. Study information: COVID-19 samples from acute and convalescent phases originated in the United States, Italy and Spain.

V is TRBV6-2 or TRBV6-3 and J is TRBJ1-3; D uncertain. What was sequenced was peripheral blood. The source is a man in his sixties with active or convalescent COVID-19. CDR3 protein: CASSYSFRETSGNTIYF. CDR3 nucleotides: TGTGCCAGCAGTTACTCTTTCCGGGAGACCTCTGGAAACACCATATATTTT.